This TCR beta chain is drawn from a study of OX40 agonist ivuxolimab in advanced cancers. Study as a whole: Partial responses were achieved by three patients, of whom one had hepatocellular carcinoma and two had cutaneous melanoma. Study observations and caveats: Partial responders receiving 0.1-3.0 mg/kg showed among the lowest clonal expansion. Among T cells, CD8+ cells averaged more expanded clones than CD4+ cells. Antigen targets of the expanded peripheral T cells went undetermined.

TCRdb's copy holds only in-frame clones and misses some; the assay was immunoSEQ multiplex PCR. The table has 55,000 to 70,000 clones, less than 90% seen once; the top ten hold about 3.1%. Worth noting for this clone: What it recognizes is unknown.

Germline V gene sequence: CDR1 SGHVS, CDR2 FNYEAQ. CDR3 length: 12 residues. Trimming took 4 bases from V and 5 from J, leaving 7 bases between them. V gene TRBV7-6 combines with J gene TRBJ2-3; D gene uncertain. The origin of this receptor is an adult with an advanced solid tumor such as melanoma, head and neck, liver or kidney cancer. The specimen was CD4+ or CD8+ T cells sorted from blood, collected in a trial of the OX40 agonist ivuxolimab. The CDR3 DNA reads TGTGCCAGCAGCTCGGTAGGAGATACGCAGTATTTT. This codes for CASSSVGDTQYF.